This entry lists 25 T cell receptor beta chains sequenced from one sample in a study of human thymus T cells (dated by TCRdb to the early 2020s). The method behind the library was the immunoSEQ multiplex PCR assay. The table comes from immuneACCESS by way of TCRdb, which keeps in-frame sequences with V and J called. Part of the clones is missing from these tables; in studies checked, under half for an unresolved V gene and the rest for unknown reasons. Present in this sample are about 43,000 clones, about 95% of which were seen just once. The top ten constitute roughly 0.16% of the sample. The specimen was blood. These receptors originate from a girl under two years old with a congenital heart defect but otherwise immunologically healthy.

This chain uses TRBV10-3 with TRBJ2-7, with 14 bases that match TRBD2. Germline V gene sequence: CDR1 ENHRY, CDR2 SYGVKD. J gave up 6 bases and V 9 bases, and 7 bases lay outside the gene matches. The CDR3 is 14 residues long. CDR3 region: CAIRTSGRLSEQYF. The CDR3 bases are TGTGCCATTAGGACTAGCGGGAGGTTAAGCGAGCAGTACTTC.

Here the CDR3 DNA reads TGTGCCAGCTCACCACTGGGGCAGCCGTACAATGAGCAGTTCTTC. Protein: CASSPLGQPYNEQFF. The chain joins TRBV18 to TRBJ2-1, with a possible D match to TRBD1 (5 bases). V was pared by 1 base and J by 4 bases, with 11 bases between. CDR3 length: 15 residues. CDR1 and CDR2 from the germline V gene are KGHSH and LQKENI.

This clone appeared a single time. The chain has TRBV6-1 and TRBJ1-3; 8 bases are shared with TRBD1. Germline values: CDR1 MNHNS, CDR2 SASEGT. The CDR3 is 14 residues long. V shed 6 bases, J shed 4 bases, and the junction held 5 bases outside the gene matches. CDR3 in DNA: TGTGCCAGCAGGGGCTGGACAGGGGGAAACACCATATATTTT. Protein: CASRGWTGGNTIYF.

This clone occurred once. The gene calls are TRBV14 and TRBJ1-2; 12 positions match TRBD1. This CDR3 spans 14 amino acids. The V segment lost 4 bases and the J segment 14 bases; nucleotides outside the gene matches: 11. Looked up from germline, CDR1 is SGHDN and CDR2 is FVKESK. For the CDR3, the DNA is TGTGCCAGCAGCCCCGGCTGGGACAGGGGGCGTCCAACCTTC. As protein: CASSPGWDRGRPTF.

This chain joins TRBV5-1 and TRBJ2-7; 8 nucleotides align to TRBD1. Germline trimming cut 0 bases from V and 4 bases from J; bases unmatched to any gene: 3. Germline-derived CDR1 and CDR2 are SGHRS and YFSETQ. CDR3 length: 14 residues. DNA of the CDR3: TGCGCCAGCAGCTTGGCAGGACAGGGTTACGAGCAGTACTTC. Translation gives CASSLAGQGYEQYF.

This chain joins TRBV6-6 and TRBJ2-3, with D unclear. The CDR3 contains 14 residues. CDR1 and CDR2 (germline): MNHNY, SVGAGI (reference sequence). V was trimmed by 5 bases and J by 2 bases, leaving 11 bases between them. CDR3 bases: TGTGCCAGCAGTCCATCATACATCACAGATACGCAGTATTTT. This translates into CASSPSYITDTQYF.

This chain links TRBV30 with TRBJ2-7; D possibly corresponds to TRBD2 (6 bases). The CDR3 covers 14 residues. Germline-derived CDR1 and CDR2 are GTSNPN and SVGIG (reference sequence). Deletions cut 5 bases from V and 2 bases from J, with 16 bases between. The CDR3 here is CAWSSGTLAYEQYF. CDR3 bases: TGTGCCTGGTCATCCGGGACTCTCGCCTACGAGCAGTACTTC. The complete variable domain, with remaining parts taken from reference TRBV30 and TRBJ2-7, reads SQTIHQWPATLVQPVGSPLSLECTVEGTSNPNLYWYRQAAGRGLQLLFYSVGIGQISSEVPQNLSASRPQDRQFILSSKKLLLSDSGFYLCAWSSGTLAYEQYFGPGTRLTVT.

The chain couples TRBV7-8 to TRBJ2-1; D gene ambiguous. Trimming took off 1 base at V and 1 base at J, with 8 bases between the two ends. This CDR3 spans 15 amino acids. Germline-derived CDR1 and CDR2 are SGHVS and FQNEAQ. CDR3 nucleotides: TGTGCCAGCAGCTTAGGGAGCCCGTCCTACAATGAGCAGTTCTTC. The encoded protein is CASSLGSPSYNEQFF.

The V gene is TRBV5-1, the J gene TRBJ1-1, with a tentative D call TRBD1 (6 bases). The CDR3 is made up of 14 amino acids. Per the germline V gene, CDR1 is SGHRS and CDR2 is YFSETQ. The V gene lost 3 bases and the J gene lost 5 bases, with 14 bases spanning the gap. CDR3 protein: CASSWLGGWTEAFF. The CDR3 DNA is TGCGCCAGCAGCTGGCTAGGGGGGTGGACTGAAGCTTTCTTT.

A few counts support this clone. The chain carries TRBV30 and TRBJ1-2, with 10 nucleotides matching TRBD1. V shed 3 bases, J shed 8 bases, and the junction held 9 bases outside the gene matches. Germline loops: CDR1 GTSNPN, CDR2 SVGIG (reference sequence). The CDR3 spans 14 residues. The CDR3 loop reads CAWRARGTGVGYTF. The CDR3 DNA is TGTGCCTGGAGAGCCCGAGGGACAGGGGTAGGCTACACCTTC.

The J gene is TRBJ2-7, the V gene TRBV19; 8 bases map to TRBD1. Looked up from germline, CDR1 is LNHDA and CDR2 is SQIVND (reference sequence). V shed 6 bases, J shed 6 bases, and the junction held 10 bases outside the gene matches. The CDR3 runs to 14 residues. CDR3 region: CASRQGQGLGEQYF. As DNA, the CDR3 is TGTGCCAGTAGACAAGGACAGGGCTTAGGCGAGCAGTACTTC.

V usage is TRBV15 and J usage is TRBJ2-3; 8 positions agree with TRBD2. The CDR3 has 17 residues. V was clipped by 4 bases and J by 0 bases; unmatched bases: 9. Per the germline V gene, CDR1 is LNHNV and CDR2 is YYDKDF (reference sequence). The CDR3 here is CATSIERGPSSTDTQYF. CDR3 coding DNA: TGTGCCACCAGCATCGAGCGGGGGCCTTCTAGCACAGATACGCAGTATTTT.

The rearrangement joins TRBV6-5 to TRBJ2-7, with D unresolved. There are 13 residues in the CDR3. Germline CDR1 is MNHEY and CDR2 is SVGAGI. Trimming cost V 6 bases and J 2 bases, with 11 bases left between them. The CDR3 spells CASRSGQAYEQYF. As DNA, the CDR3 is TGTGCCAGCAGATCAGGCCAGGCCTACGAGCAGTACTTC.

The J gene is TRBJ2-7, the V gene TRBV19, with 8 bases identical to TRBD2. The CDR3 spans 16 residues. Losses at the gene ends were 5 bases for V and 4 bases for J; bases not matched to a gene: 13. Germline CDR1 is LNHDA and CDR2 is SQIVND (reference sequence). The CDR3 protein is CASSLSGLSGSYEQYF. The CDR3 nucleotides read TGTGCCAGTAGTCTTTCCGGACTAAGCGGGAGTTACGAGCAGTACTTC.

J is TRBJ2-7 and V is TRBV5-4, with 12 positions matching TRBD2. Looked up from germline, CDR1 is SGHNT and CDR2 is YYREEE (reference sequence). The CDR3 is made up of 16 amino acids. V was pared by 3 bases and J by 10 bases, with 14 bases of the junction left unmatched. The CDR3 coding sequence is TGTGCCAGCAGCTCGGATGACTTCGGACTAGCGGGATCTCAGTACTTC. Translation: CASSSDDFGLAGSQYF.

In the case of this clone: Because it lacks the conserved phenylalanine or tryptophan at the end, this CDR3 is likely a read error. Because the CDR3's place on the DNA is in doubt, the DNA is left out and the CDR3 is given as listed by TCRdb. This rearrangement joins TRBV27 to TRBJ1-1; TRBD1 is taken as the D call from the table, unchecked against the DNA. Germline V gene lookup returns CDR1 MNHEY and CDR2 SMNVEV (reference sequence). The CDR3 region is 11 residues in length, termini included. This CDR3 is CASRRGYQGAQ.

The chain has TRBV7-9 and TRBJ2-1; TRBD1 aligns across 12 bases. Germline V lookup: CDR1 SEHNR, CDR2 FQNEAQ (reference sequence). Trimming cost V 4 bases and J 10 bases; bases outside gene matches: 5. The CDR3 loop spans 14 amino acids. The CDR3 nucleotides are TGTGCCAGCAGCTGGGACAGGGGGCAACGGGAGCAGTTCTTC. Translating it yields CASSWDRGQREQFF.

The chain carries TRBV11-2 and TRBJ2-7, with 10 bases aligning to TRBD2. The CDR3 contains 16 residues. The germline CDR1 and CDR2 sequences are SGHAT and FQNNGV. The V segment lost 5 bases and the J segment 2 bases; nucleotides outside the gene matches: 9. CDR3 nucleotide sequence: TGTGCCAGCAGCCAAATCAAGCGGGAGGGACCCTACGAGCAGTACTTC. This gives the protein CASSQIKREGPYEQYF. Using reference TRBV11-2 and TRBJ2-7 for the parts outside the CDR3, the full variable domain is EAGVAQSPRYKIIEKRQSVAFWCNPISGHATLYWYQQILGQGPKLLIQFQNNGVVDDSQLPKDRFSAERLKGVDSTLKIQPAKLEDSAVYLCASSQIKREGPYEQYFGPGTRLTVT.

The chain links TRBV11-3 to TRBJ2-1, with TRBD1 matching over 7 bases. The ends lost 1 base at V and 6 bases at J; junction bases unmatched: 3. The length of the CDR3 is 14 residues. Per the germline V gene, CDR1 is SGHNT and CDR2 is YENEEA. CDR3: CASSLGGQPNEQFF. CDR3 coding DNA: TGTGCCAGCAGCTTAGGGGGACAGCCCAATGAGCAGTTCTTC.

The J gene is TRBJ1-5, the V gene TRBV28; D perhaps matches TRBD1 (6 bases). Per the germline V gene, CDR1 is MDHEN and CDR2 is SYDVKM. The CDR3 runs 15 residues. Trimming left V 3 bases short and J 5 bases short, with 14 bases between. In DNA form, the CDR3 reads TGTGCCAGCAGTTTCCCAGGGGCAATCGATCAGCCCCAGCATTTT. Translating gives CASSFPGAIDQPQHF.

This chain joins TRBV5-4 and TRBJ2-2, with TRBD2 as a possible D gene (6 bases). V lost 0 bases and J lost 5, with 11 bases in between. In germline, CDR1 is SGHNT, CDR2 YYREEE (reference sequence). The CDR3 has 15 amino acids. As DNA, the CDR3 is TGTGCCAGCAGCTTGGCGGCGGGAAGTACCGGGGAGCTGTTTTTT. Its protein product is CASSLAAGSTGELFF.

The rearrangement joins TRBV23-1 to TRBJ2-5; TRBD2 might be the D (5 bases). TRBV23-1 qualifies as an ORF whose function is uncertain. The V gene lost 2 bases and the J gene lost 5 bases, with 9 bases spanning the gap. CDR3 length: 13 residues. CDR3 DNA sequence: TGCGCCAGCAGTCAAGAGGGTATGGAGACCCAGTACTTC. Its translation is CASSQEGMETQYF.

V and J are TRBV7-6 and TRBJ2-5, with D perhaps TRBD2 (5 bases). V shed 1 base and J shed 4 bases, with 13 bases lying between them. The V gene's germline CDR1 is SGHVS and CDR2 FNYEAQ. The CDR3 extends over 15 amino acids. CDR3 amino acids: CASSLVPPAGETQYF. DNA of the CDR3: TGTGCCAGCAGCTTAGTTCCCCCGGCGGGAGAGACCCAGTACTTC.

The chain is built from TRBV7-2 and TRBJ1-1, with D uncertain. The CDR3 covers 15 residues. The germline gives CDR1 SGHTA, CDR2 FQGNSA. Trimming left V 1 base short and J 0 bases short, with 9 bases between. CDR3: CASSLGPAMNTEAFF. Here the CDR3 DNA reads TGTGCCAGCAGCTTAGGTCCGGCCATGAACACTGAAGCTTTCTTT.

The V call is TRBV4-1, the J call TRBJ2-2; TRBD2 aligns across 13 bases. The CDR3 runs to 15 residues. The V segment lost 1 base and the J segment 7 bases; nucleotides outside the gene matches: 0. Germline V gene data show CDR1 as MGHRA and CDR2 as YSYEKL. CDR3 protein: CASSQGLAGGGELFF. CDR3 sequence (DNA): TGCGCCAGCAGCCAAGGACTAGCGGGAGGCGGGGAGCTGTTTTTT.